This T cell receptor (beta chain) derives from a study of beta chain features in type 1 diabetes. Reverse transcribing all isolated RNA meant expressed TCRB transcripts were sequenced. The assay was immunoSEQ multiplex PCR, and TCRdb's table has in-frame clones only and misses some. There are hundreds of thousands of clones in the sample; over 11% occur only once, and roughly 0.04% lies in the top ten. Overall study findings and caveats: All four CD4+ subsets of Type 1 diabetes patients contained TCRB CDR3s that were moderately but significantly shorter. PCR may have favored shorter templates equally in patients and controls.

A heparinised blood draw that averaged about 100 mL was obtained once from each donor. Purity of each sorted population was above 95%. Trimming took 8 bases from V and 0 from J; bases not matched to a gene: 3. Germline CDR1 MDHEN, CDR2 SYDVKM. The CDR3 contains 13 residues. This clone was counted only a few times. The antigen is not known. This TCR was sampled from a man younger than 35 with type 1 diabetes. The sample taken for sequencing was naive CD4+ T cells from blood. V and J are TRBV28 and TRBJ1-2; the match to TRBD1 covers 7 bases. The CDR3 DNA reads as TGTGCCAGCGGCGGGACAGCTAACTATGGCTACACCTTC. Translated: CASGGTANYGYTF.